The T cell receptor beta chain under discussion was sequenced for a study of shared clonotypes between healthy human individuals. The study's findings and limits: Shared across several donors were around 5% of the naive CD4 clonotypes. With few donors, the genetic and exposure-history diversity represented was limited. A reduction in generation probabilities was seen for non-shared clonotypes relative to those shared by all four donors.

Regarding this clone: The antigen remains undetermined.

Naive CD8 cells were CD45RO-negative, positively selected for CCR7, excluding terminally differentiated effector memory CD45RA+ cells. Only Caucasian adults living in Nashville, Tennessee served as donors. The CDR3 sequence is 19 residues long. The germline gives CDR1 PRHDT, CDR2 FYEKMQ (reference sequence). V was clipped by 5 bases and J by 1 base, with 21 bases between them. The method was immunoSEQ multiplex PCR; TCRdb's version includes in-frame clones alone and lacks a portion of them. Here the sample spans 1.5 million to 2.5 million clones, roughly 94% being singletons. The receptor was isolated from a man aged 18 to 30 in good health. The rearrangement uses TRBV13 and TRBJ2-6; TRBD2 might be the D (8 bases). Input material: naive CD8+ T cells sorted from blood. CDR3 loop: CASSPSGQGDASGANVLTF. Here the CDR3 DNA reads TGTGCCAGCAGCCCTAGCGGGCAGGGGGATGCGTCTGGGGCCAACGTCCTGACTTTC.